Below are 18 T cell receptor beta chains sequenced from a single sample in a study of blood T cells in healthy people across ages. Together with a sample-barcoded 5' primer, a J-beta primer mix was included in a second PCR lasting about 6 to 11 cycles. TCRdb reanalysed the 5' RACE reads using MiXCR and keeps one entry per CDR3 protein. The table records approximately 900,000 distinct CDR3 sequences, 29% of them present only once. These sequences were also reported in another study, on T cells of mothers and their children.

Sequencing input: blood. The receptors come from a woman between 40 and 55 years old in good health.

This clonotype has a count of ten or more. The V call is TRBV20-1, the J call TRBJ1-2; TRBD1 might be the D (5 bases). CDR3 length: 17 amino acids. From germline, CDR1 is DFQATT and CDR2 SNEGSKA (reference sequence). V was pared by 2 bases and J by 5 bases, with 24 bases between. CDR3 in DNA: TGCAGTGCTAGAATCCCCTCAACCCGGGACGGGGGTTATGGCTACACCTTC. It translates to CSARIPSTRDGGYGYTF.

A note on this clonotype: This may stem from a read error, because a much larger clone lies one nucleotide away. This chain uses TRBV5-6 with TRBJ2-4; either TRBD1 or TRBD2 may supply D (5 bases each). From germline, CDR1 is SGHDT and CDR2 YYEEEE. This CDR3 has 18 residues. This CDR3 reads CASSSLRDGSIAKNIQCF. The CDR3 DNA reads TGTGCCAGCAGCTCGCTCCGGGACGGATCTATAGCCAAAAACATTCAGTGCTTC.

This clonotype occurred once. V gene TRBV13 combines with J gene TRBJ2-2, with TRBD2 identical over 14 bases. This CDR3 region has 16 residues. The trim removed 3 bases at V and 6 bases at J, leaving 3 bases unmatched. CDR1 and CDR2 (germline): PRHDT, FYEKMQ (reference sequence). CDR3 protein: CASSLGLAGAPGELFF. The CDR3 DNA is TGTGCCAGCAGCTTGGGACTAGCGGGGGCCCCCGGGGAGCTGTTTTTT.

The gene calls are TRBV20-1 and TRBJ2-5; perhaps TRBD1 as D (6 bases). Trimming removed 0 bases at V and 1 base at J, with 12 bases between. The CDR3 is made up of 15 amino acids. Germline CDR1 DFQATT, CDR2 SNEGSKA (reference sequence). The CDR3 region has the DNA TGCAGTGCTAGAGACCCCATGACAGGCCAAGAGACCCAGTACTTC. Its translation is CSARDPMTGQETQYF.

Only a few counts were recorded for this clonotype. V and J are TRBV5-4 and TRBJ1-4; 8 bases are a match to TRBD1. CDR3 length: 17 amino acids. The V and J ends lost 2 bases and 4 bases, in that order; junction bases with no gene match: 10. The germline V gene has CDR1 SGHNT and CDR2 YYREEE (reference sequence). CDR3 coding DNA: TGTGCCAGCAGCTTCGCGGACAGGGCGACTGGTAATGAAAAACTGTTTTTT. Protein sequence: CASSFADRATGNEKLFF.

A note on this clonotype: This sequence may be a read error, since a much larger clone differs from it by one base. This chain links TRBV29-1 with TRBJ1-1; weak D call: TRBD1 (5 bases). The V end was cut by 5 bases, the J end by 0 bases, with 13 bases between. Germline V lookup: CDR1 SQVTM, CDR2 ANQGSEA. The CDR3 runs to 14 residues. Here the CDR3 DNA reads TGCAGCGTTCCAACAGGTACCTTGAACACTGAAGCTTTCTTT. Translating gives CSVPTGTLNTEAFF.

Note on this clonotype: A much more abundant neighbour one base away suggests this may be a read error. The chain employs TRBV9 and TRBJ2-5, with unresolved D. The germline CDR1 and CDR2 sequences are SGDLS and YYNGEE. The CDR3 spans 13 residues. The germline V and J ends were trimmed by 0 bases and 11 bases, with 14 bases remaining between them. This CDR3 is CASSVAWYNEQYF. CDR3 DNA sequence: TGTGCCAGCAGCGTAGCTTGGTACAATGAGCAGTACTTC. Variable domain in full (rest from reference TRBV9 and TRBJ2-5): DSGVTQTPKHLITATGQRVTLRCSPRSGDLSVYWYQQSLDQGLQFLIQYYNGEERAKGNILERFSAQQFPDLHSELNLSSLELGDSALYFCASSVAWYNEQYFGPGTRLLVL.

This clonotype came up a few times. As DNA, the CDR3 is TGTGCCAGCAGTTCCTTTAGCCGACTGGGGTCAACCTACAATGAGCAGTTCTTC. It yields the protein CASSSFSRLGSTYNEQFF. The V gene is TRBV27, the J gene TRBJ2-1; D gene uncertain. V was shortened by 4 bases and J by 2 bases, with 21 bases between the two germline ends. Per the germline V gene, CDR1 is MNHEY and CDR2 is SMNVEV (reference sequence). The CDR3 has 18 residues.

The V and J genes are TRBV27 and TRBJ2-7; D perhaps matches TRBD2 (6 bases). This CDR3 has 13 residues. V dropped 4 bases and J dropped 3 bases, with 10 bases sitting between them. CDR1 and CDR2 from the germline V gene are MNHEY and SMNVEV (reference sequence). This CDR3 is CASSWGEIYEQYF. The CDR3 nucleotides are TGTGCCAGCAGTTGGGGGGAAATCTACGAGCAGTACTTC.

The chain joins TRBV18 to TRBJ1-1; D gene ambiguous. The CDR3 spans 14 residues. V was clipped by 2 bases and J by 1 base, with 8 bases between them. Germline CDR1 is KGHSH and CDR2 is LQKENI. This chain's CDR3 is CASSPKTANTEAFF. Here the CDR3 DNA reads TGTGCCAGCTCACCAAAGACTGCGAACACTGAAGCTTTCTTT.

This clonotype was seen more than once but under ten times. This chain uses TRBV7-2 with TRBJ2-2, with 8 bases that match TRBD2. Losses at the gene ends were 2 bases for V and 3 bases for J; bases not matched to a gene: 5. Germline lookup yields CDR1 SGHTA and CDR2 FQGNSA. The CDR3 length is 16 residues. The DNA of the CDR3 is TGTGCCAGCAGCTTAACGGCGGGGGGTCACACCGGGGAGCTGTTTTTT. This sequence encodes CASSLTAGGHTGELFF.

This clonotype was seen a handful of times. The chain is built from TRBV7-8 and TRBJ2-3; 8 nucleotides align to TRBD2. In germline, CDR1 is SGHVS, CDR2 FQNEAQ. The CDR3 loop spans 15 amino acids. After removal of 1 base from V and 6 bases from J, the junction contained 6 bases not matched to a gene. CDR3 region: CASSLVAGRPDTQYF. The CDR3 DNA follows: TGTGCCAGCAGCTTAGTAGCGGGGAGGCCCGATACGCAGTATTTT. Full variable domain (outside the CDR3, taken from reference TRBV7-8 and TRBJ2-3): GAGVSQSPRYKVAKRGQDVALRCDPISGHVSLFWYQQALGQGPEFLTYFQNEAQLDKSGLPSDRFFAERPEGSVSTLKIQRTQQEDSAVYLCASSLVAGRPDTQYFGPGTRLTVL.

This clonotype appeared a single time. The CDR3 region is CASSLMRTGKYF. DNA of the CDR3: TGTGCCAGCAGCTTAATGAGAACAGGGAAGTACTTC. The chain couples TRBV7-9 to TRBJ2-5; perhaps TRBD1 as D (6 bases). The CDR3 extends over 12 amino acids. CDR1 and CDR2 from the germline V gene are SEHNR and FQNEAQ (reference sequence). The V and J ends lost 2 bases and 12 bases respectively, with 13 bases between them.

This clonotype has a count of ten or more. The genes are TRBV5-1 and TRBJ2-3; 8 bases align to TRBD2. From germline, CDR1 is SGHRS and CDR2 YFSETQ. The V and J ends lost 0 bases and 1 base, in that order; junction bases with no gene match: 1. This CDR3 is 15 amino acids long. Here the CDR3 DNA reads TGCGCCAGCAGCTTGGCAGCGGGGGGCACAGATACGCAGTATTTT. Translating gives CASSLAAGGTDTQYF.

V usage is TRBV5-1 and J usage is TRBJ2-1; 8 bases are a match to TRBD1. Trimming cost V 5 bases and J 2 bases; bases outside gene matches: 3. The CDR3 loop spans 14 amino acids. Germline V lookup: CDR1 SGHRS, CDR2 YFSETQ. As DNA, the CDR3 is TGCGCCAGCAGGGGACAGGCTGCCTACAATGAGCAGTTCTTC. It is translated as CASRGQAAYNEQFF.

This clonotype was seen more than once but under ten times. V usage is TRBV9 and J usage is TRBJ1-1, with unresolved D. CDR1 is SGDLS and CDR2 is YYNGEE in the germline V gene. Trimming took 0 bases from V and 0 from J, leaving 9 bases between them. This CDR3 spans 15 amino acids. The CDR3 reads CASSVGGGLNTEAFF. The CDR3 bases are TGTGCCAGCAGCGTAGGTGGCGGATTGAACACTGAAGCTTTCTTT.

Details on this clonotype: A read error may be the cause here, since a much bigger clone is one base away. The chain joins TRBV5-1 to TRBJ2-7; D is undetermined. Germline loops: CDR1 SGHRS, CDR2 YFSETQ. This CDR3 contains 13 residues. V was pared by 3 bases and J by 2 bases, with 9 bases between. The CDR3 sequence is CASSSQQAYEQYF. CDR3 DNA sequence: TGCGCCAGCAGCTCACAGCAGGCCTACGAGCAGTACTTC. Full variable domain (missing parts from reference TRBV5-1 and TRBJ2-7): KAGVTQTPRYLIKTRGQQVTLSCSPISGHRSVSWYQQTPGQGLQFLFEYFSETQRNKGNFPGRFSGRQFSNSRSEMNVSTLELGDSALYLCASSSQQAYEQYFGPGTRLTVT.

This clonotype was seen more than once but under ten times. J is TRBJ2-7 and V is TRBV27, with D perhaps matching TRBD1 (6 bases). The V gene lost 4 bases and the J gene lost 2 bases, with 15 bases spanning the gap. CDR1 and CDR2 from the germline V gene are MNHEY and SMNVEV (reference sequence). The CDR3 loop spans 15 amino acids. The CDR3 coding sequence is TGTGCCAGCAGTTACACACGGGACAACCCCTACGAGCAGTACTTC. Translated, it gives CASSYTRDNPYEQYF.